This record covers a single TCR beta chain. This CDR3 has 18 amino acids. J gave up 1 base and V 5 bases, and 11 bases lay outside the gene matches. CDR1 MNHEY and CDR2 SMNVEV come from the germline V gene (reference sequence). The record originates from a study of blood T cell repertoires in COVID-19. The overall study: There were acute and convalescent COVID-19 samples, and they came from the United States, Italy and Spain. T cells, B-cell-depleted T cells, or PBMCs provided the cDNA or gDNA that served as material.

In the original analysis: Reference gene primer amplification gave estimated nucleated cell counts. Measured with immunoSEQ multiplex PCR; TCRdb has only the in-frame clones, and not every one. V and J calls and clone size are given by that table; D and trimming were obtained from the DNA. There are 25,000 to 35,000 clones in the sample; less than 90% occur only once, and about 25% lies in the top ten. The chain is built from TRBV27 and TRBJ2-5; 12 bases agree with TRBD2. The sequenced sample was peripheral blood. The receptor was derived from a human donor in a cohort sampled during active COVID-19. The CDR3 bases are TGTGCCAGCAGTCGAATACAAACTAGCGGGGGGATCCAAGAGACCCAGTACTTC. Protein product: CASSRIQTSGGIQETQYF.